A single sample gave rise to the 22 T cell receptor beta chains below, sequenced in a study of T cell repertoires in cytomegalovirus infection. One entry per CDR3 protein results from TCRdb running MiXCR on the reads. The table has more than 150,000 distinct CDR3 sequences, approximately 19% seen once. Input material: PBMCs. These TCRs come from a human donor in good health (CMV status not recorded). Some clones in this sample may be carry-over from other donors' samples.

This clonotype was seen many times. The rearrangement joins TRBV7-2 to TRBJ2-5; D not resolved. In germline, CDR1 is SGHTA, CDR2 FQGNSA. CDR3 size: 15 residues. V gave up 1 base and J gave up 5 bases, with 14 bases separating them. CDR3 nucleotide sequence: TGTGCCAGCAGCTTAGTCTCAGGCCAACCCGAGACCCAGTACTTC. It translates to CASSLVSGQPETQYF.

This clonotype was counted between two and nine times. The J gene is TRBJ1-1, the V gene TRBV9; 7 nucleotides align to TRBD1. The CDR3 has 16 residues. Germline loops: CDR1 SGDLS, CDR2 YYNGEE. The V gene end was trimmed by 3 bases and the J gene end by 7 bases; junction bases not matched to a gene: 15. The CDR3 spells CASSANRDSTSIEAFF. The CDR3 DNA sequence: TGTGCCAGCAGCGCCAACCGGGACAGCACTTCCATTGAAGCTTTCTTT.

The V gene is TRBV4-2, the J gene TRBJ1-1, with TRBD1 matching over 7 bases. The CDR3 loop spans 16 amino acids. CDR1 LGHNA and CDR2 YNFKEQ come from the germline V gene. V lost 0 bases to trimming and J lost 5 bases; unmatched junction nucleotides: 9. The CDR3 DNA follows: TGTGCCAGCAGCCAAGATCAACTCTCAGGGGGGACTGAAGCTTTCTTT. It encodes CASSQDQLSGGTEAFF.

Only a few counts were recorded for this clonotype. CDR3 sequence reads: CASSGWTGGGTDTQYF. CDR3 bases: TGTGCCAGCAGCGGATGGACGGGCGGGGGAACAGATACGCAGTATTTT. J is TRBJ2-3 and V is TRBV9; 7 nucleotides align to TRBD2. V was clipped by 3 bases and J by 3 bases; unmatched bases: 10. The CDR3 runs to 16 residues. From germline, CDR1 is SGDLS and CDR2 YYNGEE.

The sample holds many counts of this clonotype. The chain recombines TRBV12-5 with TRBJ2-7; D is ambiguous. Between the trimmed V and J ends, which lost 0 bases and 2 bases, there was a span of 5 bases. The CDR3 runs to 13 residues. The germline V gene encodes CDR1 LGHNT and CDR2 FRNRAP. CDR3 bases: TGTGCTAGTGGTTTGGTACCACCCTACGAGCAGTACTTC. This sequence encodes CASGLVPPYEQYF. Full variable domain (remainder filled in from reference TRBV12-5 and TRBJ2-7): DARVTQTPRHKVTEMGQEVTMRCQPILGHNTVFWYRQTMMQGLELLAYFRNRAPLDDSGMPKDRFSAEMPDATLATLKIQPSEPRDSAVYFCASGLVPPYEQYFGPGTRLTVT.

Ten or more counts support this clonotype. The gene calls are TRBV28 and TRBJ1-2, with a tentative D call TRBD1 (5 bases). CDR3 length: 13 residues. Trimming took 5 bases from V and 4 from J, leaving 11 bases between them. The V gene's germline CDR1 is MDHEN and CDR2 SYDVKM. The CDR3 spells CASSVGGTYGYTF. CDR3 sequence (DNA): TGTGCCAGCAGTGTCGGAGGGACCTATGGCTACACCTTC.

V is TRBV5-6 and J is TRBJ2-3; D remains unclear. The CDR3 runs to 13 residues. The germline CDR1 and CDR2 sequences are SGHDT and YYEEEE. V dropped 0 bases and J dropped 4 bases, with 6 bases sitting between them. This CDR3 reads CASSLVAPDTQYF. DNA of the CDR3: TGTGCCAGCAGCTTGGTGGCTCCAGATACGCAGTATTTT. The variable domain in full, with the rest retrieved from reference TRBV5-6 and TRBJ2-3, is DAGVTQSPTHLIKTRGQQVTLRCSPKSGHDTVSWYQQALGQGPQFIFQYYEEEERQRGNFPDRFSGHQFPNYSSELNVNALLLGDSALYLCASSLVAPDTQYFGPGTRLTVL.

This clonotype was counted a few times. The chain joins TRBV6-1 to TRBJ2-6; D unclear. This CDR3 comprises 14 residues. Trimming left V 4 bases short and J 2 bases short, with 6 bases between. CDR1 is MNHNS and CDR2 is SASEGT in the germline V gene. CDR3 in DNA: TGTGCCAGCAGTGTGGACGCTGGGGCCAACGTCCTGACTTTC. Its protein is CASSVDAGANVLTF.

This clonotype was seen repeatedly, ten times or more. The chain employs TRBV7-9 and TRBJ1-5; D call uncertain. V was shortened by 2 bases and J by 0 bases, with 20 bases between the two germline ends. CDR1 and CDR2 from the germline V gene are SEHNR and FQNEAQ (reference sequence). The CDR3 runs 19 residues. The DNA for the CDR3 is TGTGCCAGCAGCTTATTATTAGCAGCGAGGTCATATAGCAATCAGCCCCAGCATTTT. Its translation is CASSLLLAARSYSNQPQHF.

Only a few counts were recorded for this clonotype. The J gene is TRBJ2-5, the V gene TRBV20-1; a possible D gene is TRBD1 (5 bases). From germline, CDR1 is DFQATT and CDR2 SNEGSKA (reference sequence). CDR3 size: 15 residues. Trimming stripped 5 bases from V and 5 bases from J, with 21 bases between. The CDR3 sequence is CSALEKGRRHETQYF. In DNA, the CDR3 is TGCAGTGCTCTAGAGAAGGGGCGCAGGCACGAGACCCAGTACTTC.

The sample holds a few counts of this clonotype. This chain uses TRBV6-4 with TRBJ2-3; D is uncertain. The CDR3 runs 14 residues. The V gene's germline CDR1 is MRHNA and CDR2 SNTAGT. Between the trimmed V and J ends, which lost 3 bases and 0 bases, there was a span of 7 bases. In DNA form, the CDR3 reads TGTGCCAGCAGTGAAAAGGACAGCACAGATACGCAGTATTTT. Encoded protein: CASSEKDSTDTQYF.

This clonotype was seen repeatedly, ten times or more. CDR3 coding DNA: TGTGCCAGCAGCCCGACAGGATTGAACACTGAAGCTTTCTTT. It encodes CASSPTGLNTEAFF. The V gene is TRBV12-3 or TRBV12-4, the J gene TRBJ1-1, with D tentatively TRBD1 (6 bases). The CDR3 is 14 residues long. Trimming removed 6 bases at V and 0 bases at J, with 11 bases between.

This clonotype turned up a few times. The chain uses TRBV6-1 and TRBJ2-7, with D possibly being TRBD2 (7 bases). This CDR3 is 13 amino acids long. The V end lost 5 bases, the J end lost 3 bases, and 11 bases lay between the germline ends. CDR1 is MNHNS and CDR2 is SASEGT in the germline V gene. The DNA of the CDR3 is TGTGCCAGCAGTTGGGAGGGGGGCTACGAGCAGTACTTC. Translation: CASSWEGGYEQYF.

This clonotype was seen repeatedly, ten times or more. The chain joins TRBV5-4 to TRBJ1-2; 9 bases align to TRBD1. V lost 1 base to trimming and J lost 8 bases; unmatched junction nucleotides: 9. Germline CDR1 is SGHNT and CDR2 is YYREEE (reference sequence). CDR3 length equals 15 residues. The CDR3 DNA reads TGTGCCAGCAGCTTGTACCGGGACAGGGCGAAGGGCTACACCTTC. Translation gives CASSLYRDRAKGYTF.

CDR3 region: CASNVAGASSYEQYF. The CDR3 DNA reads TGTGCCAGCAACGTAGCGGGAGCGAGCTCCTACGAGCAGTACTTC. V and J are TRBV7-9 and TRBJ2-7; 9 nucleotides agree with TRBD2. The CDR3 spans 15 residues. Germline assignment: CDR1 SEHNR and CDR2 FQNEAQ (reference sequence). With 7 bases clipped from V and 0 bases from J, the junction kept 7 bases outside the gene matches.

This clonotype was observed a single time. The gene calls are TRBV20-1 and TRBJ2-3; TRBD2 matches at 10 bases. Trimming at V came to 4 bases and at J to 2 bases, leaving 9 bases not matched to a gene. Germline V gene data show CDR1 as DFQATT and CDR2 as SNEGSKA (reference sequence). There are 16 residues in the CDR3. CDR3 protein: CSAIDLAGGLTDTQYF. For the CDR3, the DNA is TGCAGTGCTATAGATTTAGCGGGGGGACTCACAGATACGCAGTATTTT.

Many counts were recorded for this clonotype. The CDR3 DNA reads as TGTGCCAGCAGGAGACGCGACAGTCCCTCTGGAAACACCATATATTTT. Translated, it gives CASRRRDSPSGNTIYF. The genes are TRBV11-2 and TRBJ1-3, with D tentatively TRBD1 (5 bases). The V gene lost 6 bases and the J gene lost 0 bases, with 15 bases spanning the gap. The germline CDR1 and CDR2 sequences are SGHAT and FQNNGV. The CDR3 loop spans 16 amino acids. Combining the CDR3 with reference TRBV11-2 and TRBJ1-3 gives the whole variable domain EAGVAQSPRYKIIEKRQSVAFWCNPISGHATLYWYQQILGQGPKLLIQFQNNGVVDDSQLPKDRFSAERLKGVDSTLKIQPAKLEDSAVYLCASRRRDSPSGNTIYFGEGSWLTVV.

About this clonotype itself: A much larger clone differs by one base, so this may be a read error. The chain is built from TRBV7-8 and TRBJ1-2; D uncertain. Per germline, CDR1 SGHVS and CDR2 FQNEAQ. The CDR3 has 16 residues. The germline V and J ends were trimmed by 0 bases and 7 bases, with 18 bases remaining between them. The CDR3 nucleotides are TGTGCCAGCAGCTTAGCTCCGGGCTCCGGTGTGGGTGGCTACACCTTC. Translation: CASSLAPGSGVGGYTF.

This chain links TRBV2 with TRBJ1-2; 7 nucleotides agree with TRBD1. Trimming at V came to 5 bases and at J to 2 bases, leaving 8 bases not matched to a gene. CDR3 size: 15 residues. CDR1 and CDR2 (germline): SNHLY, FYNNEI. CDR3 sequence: CASSSDRAVNYGYTF. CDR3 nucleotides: TGTGCCAGCAGTTCCGACAGGGCGGTCAACTATGGCTACACCTTC.

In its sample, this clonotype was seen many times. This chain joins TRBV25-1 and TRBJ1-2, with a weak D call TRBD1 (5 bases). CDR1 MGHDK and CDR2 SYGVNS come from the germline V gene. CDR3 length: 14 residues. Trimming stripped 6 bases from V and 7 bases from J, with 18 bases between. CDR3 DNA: TGTGCCAGCAGGGCCTGGGGACGGCGTTGTGGCTACACCTTC. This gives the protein CASRAWGRRCGYTF.

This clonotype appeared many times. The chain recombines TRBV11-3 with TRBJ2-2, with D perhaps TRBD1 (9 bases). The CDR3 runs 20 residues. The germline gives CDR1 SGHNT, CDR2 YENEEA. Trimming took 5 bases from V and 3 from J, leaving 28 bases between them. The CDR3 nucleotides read TGTGCCAGCAGCGCCCACAGGGGGCGCGGGTCAGCGGGGGACACCGGGGAGCTGTTTTTT. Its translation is CASSAHRGRGSAGDTGELFF.

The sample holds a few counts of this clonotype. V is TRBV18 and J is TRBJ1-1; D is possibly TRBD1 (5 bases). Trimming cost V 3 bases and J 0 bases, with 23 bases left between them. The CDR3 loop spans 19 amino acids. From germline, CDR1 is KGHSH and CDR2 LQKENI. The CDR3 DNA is TGTGCCAGCTCACCTCCGCGTGGTCGGGACGGCGGGTTGAACACTGAAGCTTTCTTT. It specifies CASSPPRGRDGGLNTEAFF.